This TCR beta chain originates from a study of early T cells in non-severe SARS-CoV-2 infection. Overall study results and limits: Matching results from VDJdb favored anti-spike CD8 responses, leaving private and CD4 specificities undetected.

This clonotype has just a few counts. Its antigen is unidentified. Individual cDNA molecules each received unique molecular identifiers attached to them. TCRdb reanalysed the 5' RACE reads using MiXCR and keeps one entry per CDR3 protein. The sample gives under 70,000 distinct CDR3 sequences, about 7.7% of which show up once; roughly a tenth is in the top ten. Source: whole blood, taken at baseline. This TCR was sampled from an adult who was a healthcare worker with PCR-confirmed SARS-CoV-2 infection or an uninfected control (not recorded which).

The DNA for the CDR3 is TGCGCCAGCAGCTTGACAGGGTCTCATGGCACAGATACGCAGTATTTT. Encoded protein: CASSLTGSHGTDTQYF. The chain uses TRBV5-1 and TRBJ2-3; the D gene is possibly TRBD1 (6 bases). Germline CDR1 and CDR2: SGHRS and YFSETQ. This CDR3 has 16 amino acids. V lost 1 base, J lost 1 base, and 13 bases lay in between.